This record looks at one TCR beta chain sequence and its context. This clonotype has only a few counts. It has no known antigen specificity. No qualities accompany the bases; no much larger clone lies one base away. The sample is drawn from a study of T-cell reconstitution after alpha-beta-depleted transplantation in children (dated by TCRdb to about 2016). Notes on the research overall: Using TCR repertoire profiling, the study followed T-cell immune reconstitution in a quantitative way in children after TCRalphabeta/CD19-depleted allogeneic hematopoietic cell transplantation.

Preparation of the library involved PCR. These reads were obtained on an Illumina HiSeq 2500. TCR libraries were prepared with molecular barcoding, using unique molecular identifiers to normalize TCRbeta repertoire quantification. In TCRdb, the public reads were trimmed at Q25 with fastp and aligned with MiXCR, with productive beta chains retained. Each CDR3 protein appears once, grouped with its most common genes and DNA. In this sample the table shows about 540,000 distinct CDR3 sequences, 25% to 30% of which occur a single time. Under 45% of the sample comes from the top ten. The treatment or condition label for this specimen denotes: allogeneic hematopoietic cell transplantation with graft depleted of TCRalphabeta T cells and CD19 B cells. Transplant recipients were children who received TCRalphabeta/CD19-depleted allogeneic hematopoietic cell grafts. Study-wide findings and limitations: Apparently early alphabetaT-cell count recovery about two months after transplant reportedly relied on only several hundred rapidly expanded clones derived from non-depleted graft cells. The high TCRbeta diversity at day 60 in some patients was ascribed to recipient T cells and intrathymic progenitors that had survived conditioning. Over the following months the frequencies of hyperexpanded clones went down, and after one year T-cell counts and TCRbeta diversity were mostly credited to newly produced T cells.

Relative to germline, V is 3 bases shorter and J is 9 bases shorter, with 6 bases between their ends. There are 11 amino acids in the CDR3, from cysteine to phenylalanine inclusive. The sequence is cut down to CDR3 DNA, 33 bases in frame from base 1. The specimen was PBMCs, collected before TCRalphabeta/CD19-depleted stem cell transplant. The source of this sequence is a boy under three years old with Wiskott-Aldrich syndrome, due to receive a stem cell transplant. The sequence links TRBV12-3 or TRBV12-4 to TRBJ2-1, with no D gene named confidently. The CDR3 region: CASSFVTEQFF. The bases are TGTGCCAGCAGTTTTGTGACTGAGCAGTTCTTC.